This T cell receptor (beta chain) was profiled in a study of blood T cell repertoires in COVID-19. Across the study: The cDNA or gDNA used as material had been derived from T cells, B-cell-depleted T cells, or PBMCs.

Per the study methods: Amplified reference gene primers provided the basis for estimating nucleated cell counts. Assay: immunoSEQ multiplex PCR; the TCRdb copy retains only in-frame clones and omits some. V, J and clone size are those of that table, while D and trimming were read from the DNA. The data contain around 300,000 clones, around 87% of them seen just once; the ten biggest clones take up under 5%. V gave up 6 bases and J gave up 5 bases, with 10 bases separating them. Per germline, CDR1 MNHEY and CDR2 SVGAGI. This CDR3 spans 13 amino acids. The sequence came from a woman aged 50 to 65 with active or convalescent COVID-19. Sequenced material: peripheral blood. The V gene is TRBV6-5, the J gene TRBJ2-2; tentatively, D is TRBD1 (5 bases). CDR3 protein: CASRMTETGELFF. The DNA of the CDR3 is TGTGCCAGCAGGATGACAGAAACCGGGGAGCTGTTTTTT.